The sample holds a few counts of the clone carrying this T cell receptor (beta chain). Its antigen is undetermined. This specimen belongs to a study of identical twins. In germline, CDR1 is MNHNS, CDR2 SASEGT. The length of the CDR3 is 17 residues. V dropped 9 bases and J dropped 0 bases, with 18 bases sitting between them. Study-level points and caveats: The authors noted that invariant MAIT and iNKT cells could partly confound zero-insertion analyses. Out-of-frame alpha sequences common to twins exhibited a surplus of low generation probability. Beta out-of-frame sequences displayed a weaker excess of sharing between twins.

With template switching, a universal primer site was added, and the cDNA carried unique molecular identifiers. A single record per CDR3 protein comes from TCRdb applying MiXCR to the 5' RACE reads. The sample shows 500,000 or so distinct CDR3 sequences, roughly an eighth of them seen only once. This sample was shared with a second study, whose subject was yellow fever vaccine responses in identical twins.

The sequenced material came from CD4+ T cells sorted from blood. This sequence joins TRBV6-1 and TRBJ2-6; a weak D match, TRBD2 (6 bases). The receptor comes from a young woman in good health. This CDR3 reads CASQEEGFRSGANVLTF. The CDR3 region has the DNA TGTGCCAGTCAAGAGGAGGGGTTTCGCTCTGGGGCCAACGTCCTGACTTTC.